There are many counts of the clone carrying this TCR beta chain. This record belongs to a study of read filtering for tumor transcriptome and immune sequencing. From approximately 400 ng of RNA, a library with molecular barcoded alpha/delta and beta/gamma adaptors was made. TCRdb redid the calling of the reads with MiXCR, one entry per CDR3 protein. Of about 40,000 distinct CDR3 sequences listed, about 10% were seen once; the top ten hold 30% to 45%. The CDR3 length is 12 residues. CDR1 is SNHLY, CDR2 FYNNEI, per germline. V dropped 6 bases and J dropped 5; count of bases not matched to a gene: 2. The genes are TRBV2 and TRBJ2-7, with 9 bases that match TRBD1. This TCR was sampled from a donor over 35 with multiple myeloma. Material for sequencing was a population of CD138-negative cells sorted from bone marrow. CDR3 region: CASRRTGDEQYF. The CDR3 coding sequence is TGTGCCAGCAGGCGGACAGGGGACGAGCAGTACTTC. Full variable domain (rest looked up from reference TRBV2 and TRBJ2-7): EPEVTQTPSHQVTQMGQEVILRCVPISNHLYFYWYRQILGQKVEFLVSFYNNEISEKSEIFDDQFSVERPDGSNFTLKIRSTKLEDSAMYFCASRRTGDEQYFGPGTRLTVT.